These 11 T cell receptor beta chains were sequenced from one sample in a study of cytomegalovirus exposure and HLA in healthy donors. Primers for the PCR totalled 60 Vbeta and 13 Jbeta. Generated by immunoSEQ multiplex PCR, the TCRdb table keeps only in-frame clones and is missing some. The sample records 210,000 or so clones, approximately 80% being singletons. The sample comprised PBMCs. The source is a woman in her forties or fifties in good health and CMV-seropositive.

This chain joins TRBV12-5 and TRBJ2-1; perhaps TRBD2 as D (5 bases). CDR1 and CDR2 from the germline V gene are LGHNT and FRNRAP. V was cut by 1 base and J by 13 bases, with 14 bases left in between. The CDR3 sequence is 13 residues long. CDR3 amino acids: CASGLDGVVGQFF. In DNA form, the CDR3 reads TGTGCTAGTGGTTTGGACGGGGTTGTTGGACAGTTCTTC.

This clone was seen just once. The chain recombines TRBV10-3 with TRBJ2-3; D not certain. Between the trimmed V and J ends, which lost 2 bases and 10 bases, there was a span of 16 bases. The CDR3 covers 14 residues. Germline CDR1 is ENHRY and CDR2 is SYGVKD. The CDR3 nucleotides are TGTGCCATCAGTGAGGCGAGTTTGGTCGGTTCGCAGTATTTT. Encoded protein: CAISEASLVGSQYF.

The rearrangement uses TRBV4-1 and TRBJ2-3, with TRBD1 identical over 11 bases. The germline V gene has CDR1 MGHRA and CDR2 YSYEKL. The junction had 11 bases not matched to a gene; V was cut back by 2 bases and J by 4 bases. This CDR3 has 18 amino acids. The CDR3 here is CASSQRPGTGGLADTQYF. DNA for the CDR3: TGCGCCAGCAGCCAAAGACCCGGGACAGGGGGTCTCGCAGATACGCAGTATTTT.

CDR3 in DNA: TGTGCCAGCAGCCTGGGACAGGGCTTTTCCTACGAGCAGTACTTC. Protein product: CASSLGQGFSYEQYF. The chain employs TRBV13 and TRBJ2-7; 9 nucleotides align to TRBD1. V lost 5 bases and J lost 1; bases outside the gene matches: 6. Looked up from germline, CDR1 is PRHDT and CDR2 is FYEKMQ (reference sequence). The CDR3 covers 15 residues.

About this clone: A read error may account for a junction end that differs from germline. V gene TRBV4-2 combines with J gene TRBJ1-3; D may be TRBD1 (5 bases). CDR1 and CDR2 from the germline V gene are LGHNA and YNFKEQ. The CDR3 extends over 17 amino acids. Written as DNA, the CDR3 is TGTGCCAGCAGGCAAGCCGTAGGTCGGACAACTGGAAACACCATATATTTT. Encoded protein: CASRQAVGRTTGNTIYF.

A single count supports this clone. V usage is TRBV6-1 and J usage is TRBJ1-2; D perhaps matches TRBD1 (5 bases). The CDR3 has 11 amino acids. Trimming shortened V by 5 bases and J by 4 bases, and 5 bases separated the two germline ends. Germline CDR1 reads MNHNS; CDR2 reads SASEGT. CDR3 nucleotide sequence: TGTGCCAGCAGTACAGGCTATGGCTACACCTTC. Translation gives CASSTGYGYTF.

The V gene is TRBV28, the J gene TRBJ1-5; D not certain. The CDR3 covers 12 residues. The germline V and J ends were trimmed by 6 bases and 6 bases, with 9 bases remaining between them. The V gene's germline CDR1 is MDHEN and CDR2 SYDVKM. CDR3 in amino acids: CASSEGGQPQHF. CDR3 sequence (DNA): TGTGCCAGCAGCGAGGGTGGTCAGCCCCAGCATTTT.

The chain carries TRBV10-2 and TRBJ1-4; tentatively, D is TRBD1 (6 bases). Germline CDR1 is WSHSY and CDR2 is SAAADI. Deletions cut 8 bases from V and 4 bases from J, with 11 bases between. The CDR3 is made up of 13 amino acids. CDR3: CASATGLNEKLFF. The DNA for the CDR3 is TGCGCCAGCGCGACAGGCCTTAATGAAAAACTGTTTTTT.

In the case of this clone: A read error may account for a junction end that differs from germline. The CDR3 here is CASGLGQAVYEQYF. DNA of the CDR3: TGTGCCAGCGGTTTGGGGCAGGCGGTGTACGAGCAGTACTTC. The chain employs TRBV28 and TRBJ2-7, with D possibly being TRBD1 (5 bases). The germline V gene encodes CDR1 MDHEN and CDR2 SYDVKM. The CDR3 totals 14 residues.

The rearrangement joins TRBV25-1 to TRBJ1-1; 9 bases match TRBD1. In germline, CDR1 is MGHDK, CDR2 SYGVNS. V lost 3 bases and J lost 4; bases outside the gene matches: 6. The CDR3 runs 15 residues. This chain's CDR3 is CASSDHRGLGTEAFF. In DNA, the CDR3 is TGTGCCAGCAGTGACCACAGGGGGCTTGGCACTGAAGCTTTCTTT.

The V gene is TRBV4-1, the J gene TRBJ2-7; 9 bases are shared with TRBD2. The germline V gene encodes CDR1 MGHRA and CDR2 YSYEKL. J gave up 6 bases and V 6 bases, and 9 bases lay outside the gene matches. CDR3 length: 14 residues. CDR3 in amino acids: CASRESSGTTEQYF. CDR3 nucleotides: TGCGCCAGCAGAGAGTCTAGCGGGACCACCGAGCAGTACTTC.